The 25 T cell receptor beta chains given below trace back to one sample, sequenced in a study of T cell responses to AZD1222 COVID-19 vaccine. Repertoires were generated with immunoSEQ multiplex PCR, while TCRdb's copy carries only in-frame clones and drops some. The sample has about 140,000 clones; roughly 90% are singletons. The sample in question was peripheral blood, obtained 28 days after the second dose of the MenACWY control vaccine. These TCRs come from an adult who received the MenACWY meningococcal vaccine as a control.

The V call is TRBV2, the J call TRBJ1-2, with 7 bases identical to TRBD1. The germline V gene encodes CDR1 SNHLY and CDR2 FYNNEI. The trim removed 11 bases at V and 4 bases at J, leaving 10 bases unmatched. The CDR3 extends over 13 amino acids. The CDR3: CAGDRESGYGYTF. In DNA form, the CDR3 reads TGTGCCGGAGACAGGGAAAGTGGCTATGGCTACACCTTC. Together with reference TRBV2 and TRBJ1-2, the CDR3 gives the full variable domain: EPEVTQTPSHQVTQMGQEVILRCVPISNHLYFYWYRQILGQKVEFLVSFYNNEISEKSEIFDDQFSVERPDGSNFTLKIRSTKLEDSAMYFCAGDRESGYGYTFGSGTRLTVV.

This clone was seen just once. The V call is TRBV6-5, the J call TRBJ1-3, with D tentatively TRBD1 (5 bases). V lost 6 bases, J lost 2 bases, and 11 bases lay in between. Germline V CDR1 and CDR2: MNHEY, SVGAGI. This CDR3 region has 14 residues. CDR3: CASRMQGTGNTIYF. CDR3 DNA sequence: TGTGCCAGCAGGATGCAGGGAACTGGAAACACCATATATTTT.

The chain employs TRBV5-8 and TRBJ1-2; D ambiguous. Trimming stripped 1 base from V and 5 bases from J, with 21 bases between. Germline V gene data show CDR1 as SGHTS and CDR2 as YDEGEE. The CDR3 spans 17 residues. CDR3 sequence reads: CASSLRLAGLIPYGYTF. The CDR3 bases are TGTGCCAGCAGCTTGCGATTGGCAGGCCTGATTCCATATGGCTACACCTTC. The complete variable domain, with remaining parts taken from reference TRBV5-8 and TRBJ1-2, reads EAGVTQSPTHLIKTRGQQATLRCSPISGHTSVYWYQQALGLGLQFLLWYDEGEERNRGNFPPRFSGRQFPNYSSELNVNALELEDSALYLCASSLRLAGLIPYGYTFGSGTRLTVV.

The rearrangement links TRBV5-6 to TRBJ1-2; D is undetermined. The V gene's germline CDR1 is SGHDT and CDR2 YYEEEE. The CDR3 spans 13 residues. Trimming stripped 4 bases from V and 3 bases from J, with 10 bases between. The CDR3 is CASSPGKDYGYTF. CDR3 DNA: TGTGCCAGCAGCCCCGGTAAGGACTATGGCTACACCTTC.

The chain carries TRBV5-1 and TRBJ1-5, with 9 bases fitting TRBD1. Trimming removed 3 bases from V and 5 bases from J; junction bases left unmatched: 6. The germline gives CDR1 SGHRS, CDR2 YFSETQ. CDR3 size: 15 residues. This chain's CDR3 is CASSSTGGADQPQHF. DNA of the CDR3: TGCGCCAGCAGCTCCACAGGGGGCGCGGATCAGCCCCAGCATTTT.

This clone was recorded only once. The rearrangement uses TRBV11-2 and TRBJ1-2; TRBD1 matches 9 bases. The germline V gene encodes CDR1 SGHAT and CDR2 FQNNGV. The ends lost 3 bases at V and 4 bases at J; junction bases unmatched: 6. CDR3 length: 15 residues. The CDR3 is CASSLERTGAYGYTF. CDR3 coding DNA: TGTGCCAGCAGCTTGGAACGGACAGGGGCCTATGGCTACACCTTC.

The V and J genes are TRBV5-6 and TRBJ2-7, with TRBD2 identical over 10 bases. V lost 5 bases and J lost 3; bases outside the gene matches: 8. Germline CDR1 reads SGHDT; CDR2 reads YYEEEE. The CDR3 has 15 amino acids. The CDR3 loop reads CASSRLAGALYEQYF. DNA of the CDR3: TGTGCCAGCAGTCGGCTAGCGGGGGCACTCTACGAGCAGTACTTC.

V usage is TRBV19 and J usage is TRBJ1-2; D is uncertain. Germline V lookup: CDR1 LNHDA, CDR2 SQIVND (reference sequence). The CDR3 runs to 16 residues. Trimming left V 6 bases short and J 1 base short, with 18 bases between. This CDR3 reads CASSAGMAIFNYGYTF. In DNA, the CDR3 is TGTGCCAGTAGCGCAGGCATGGCGATCTTTAACTATGGCTACACCTTC.

This rearrangement joins TRBV6-1 to TRBJ2-1; no reliable D call. Looked up from germline, CDR1 is MNHNS and CDR2 is SASEGT. The CDR3 is 13 amino acids. V dropped 2 bases and J dropped 1 base, with 3 bases sitting between them. The CDR3 DNA reads as TGTGCCAGCAGTGAATGGTCCTACAATGAGCAGTTCTTC. Translated, it gives CASSEWSYNEQFF.

The chain uses TRBV7-9 and TRBJ1-1; TRBD1 might be the D (6 bases). Per the germline V gene, CDR1 is SEHNR and CDR2 is FQNEAQ (reference sequence). V was cut by 5 bases and J by 5 bases, with 15 bases left in between. This CDR3 comprises 14 residues. The CDR3 region has the DNA TGTGCCAGCAGCCCAGGGGACCGAGAGACTGAAGCTTTCTTT. This codes for CASSPGDRETEAFF.

The chain recombines TRBV6-5 with TRBJ1-5; D not certain. Germline CDR1 is MNHEY and CDR2 is SVGAGI. V lost 6 bases, J lost 0 bases, and 9 bases lay in between. This CDR3 is built from 14 residues. CDR3 region: CASRPRVSNQPQHF. The CDR3 DNA follows: TGTGCCAGCAGGCCCCGGGTTAGCAATCAGCCCCAGCATTTT.

This chain joins TRBV7-9 and TRBJ1-5, with D maybe TRBD1 (6 bases). The V end lost 3 bases, the J end lost 2 bases, and 14 bases lay between the germline ends. The CDR3 consists of 16 residues. Germline V gene sequence: CDR1 SEHNR, CDR2 FQNEAQ (reference sequence). CDR3 loop: CASSFFVGGGNQPQHF. DNA of the CDR3: TGTGCCAGCAGCTTCTTCGTGGGGGGCGGCAATCAGCCCCAGCATTTT.

This clone was seen just once. The chain couples TRBV30 to TRBJ2-1; D is uncertain. V lost 4 bases to trimming and J lost 5 bases, with 6 bases between them. There are 11 residues in the CDR3. Germline V gene sequence: CDR1 GTSNPN, CDR2 SVGIG (reference sequence). DNA for the CDR3: TGTGCCTGGACCACCGACAATGAGCAGTTCTTC. As protein: CAWTTDNEQFF.

The chain uses TRBV28 and TRBJ1-5, with no clear D. The CDR3 consists of 11 residues. Trimming took off 2 bases at V and 12 bases at J, with 8 bases between the two ends. CDR1 is MDHEN, CDR2 SYDVKM, per germline. The CDR3 reads CASSLNGGQHF. For the CDR3, the DNA is TGTGCCAGCAGTTTAAACGGCGGCCAGCATTTT.

This sequence joins TRBV24-1 and TRBJ1-2; 12 nucleotides line up with TRBD1. The length of the CDR3 is 15 residues. Germline V lookup: CDR1 KGHDR, CDR2 SFDVKD. V lost 5 bases and J lost 4; bases outside the gene matches: 4. The CDR3 nucleotides are TGTGCCACCAGTGCGGTGGGACAGGGGGCCTATGGCTACACCTTC. It is translated as CATSAVGQGAYGYTF.

V is TRBV28 and J is TRBJ2-7, with 9 bases fitting TRBD2. Germline V lookup: CDR1 MDHEN, CDR2 SYDVKM. The CDR3 has 14 amino acids. V lost 7 bases, J lost 2 bases, and 6 bases stayed unmatched. The CDR3 nucleotides read TGTGCCAGCATGAATGCGGGAGGGACCTACGAGCAGTACTTC. Amino acid sequence: CASMNAGGTYEQYF.

This CDR3 is CASSSPGGIGANVLTF. In DNA form, the CDR3 reads TGTGCCAGCAGCTCACCAGGGGGGATTGGGGCCAACGTCCTGACTTTC. This chain connects TRBV7-2 to TRBJ2-6; tentatively, D is TRBD1 (7 bases). The ends were cut back, 4 bases at V and 3 bases at J, with 13 bases in the middle. From germline, CDR1 is SGHTA and CDR2 FQGNSA. The CDR3 is made up of 16 amino acids.

V usage is TRBV5-1 and J usage is TRBJ1-1; 7 nucleotides match TRBD1. There are 18 residues in the CDR3. CDR1 SGHRS and CDR2 YFSETQ come from the germline V gene. Germline trimming cut 6 bases from V and 3 bases from J; bases unmatched to any gene: 20. The CDR3 bases are TGCGCCAGCACCCTATACTTTAGACAGGGAATTTGGGACACTGAAGCTTTCTTT. Its protein is CASTLYFRQGIWDTEAFF.

The chain is built from TRBV16 and TRBJ1-2; 9 positions match TRBD1. Losses at the gene ends were 2 bases for V and 8 bases for J; bases not matched to a gene: 12. This CDR3 is 16 amino acids long. Germline V lookup: CDR1 KGHSY, CDR2 FQNENV. In nucleotides, the CDR3 is TGTGCCAGCAGCCAAGGACACAGGGGGCCCCCGGGGGGCTACACCTTC. The encoded protein is CASSQGHRGPPGGYTF.

The rearrangement links TRBV5-1 to TRBJ2-3; TRBD2 aligns across 8 bases. The CDR3 length is 16 residues. Germline lookup yields CDR1 SGHRS and CDR2 YFSETQ. J lost 0 bases, V lost 3 bases, and 6 bases had no gene match. CDR3 loop: CASSSDPGGSTDTQYF. CDR3 DNA sequence: TGCGCCAGCAGCTCGGATCCGGGGGGGAGCACAGATACGCAGTATTTT.

The chain employs TRBV2 and TRBJ2-5, with D unclear. CDR3 length: 12 residues. With 5 bases removed from V and 3 bases from J, the gap between germline ends came to 7 bases. Germline V lookup: CDR1 SNHLY, CDR2 FYNNEI. CDR3: CASSFQEETQYF. The DNA of the CDR3 is TGTGCCAGCAGTTTCCAGGAAGAGACCCAGTACTTC.

This sequence joins TRBV25-1 and TRBJ1-1; D is possibly TRBD1 (5 bases). This CDR3 comprises 15 residues. CDR1 and CDR2 (germline): MGHDK, SYGVNS. Trimming cost V 1 base and J 3 bases, with 12 bases left between them. The CDR3 DNA sequence: TGTGCCAGCAGTGAATGGAGACAGTCTCACACTGAAGCTTTCTTT. Its protein is CASSEWRQSHTEAFF.

V usage is TRBV28 and J usage is TRBJ2-7; 9 bases are a match to TRBD2. The CDR3 spans 17 residues. V was clipped by 5 bases and J by 3 bases; unmatched bases: 14. Germline CDR1 MDHEN, CDR2 SYDVKM. CDR3: CASSAQIVQREDYEQYF. In nucleotides, the CDR3 is TGTGCCAGCAGTGCTCAAATTGTTCAGCGGGAGGACTACGAGCAGTACTTC.

In its sample, this clone was seen once. V is TRBV11-3 and J is TRBJ2-2; perhaps TRBD2 as D (6 bases). The length of the CDR3 is 16 residues. The germline gives CDR1 SGHNT, CDR2 YENEEA. Between the trimmed V and J ends, which lost 4 bases and 1 base, there was a span of 13 bases. CDR3 nucleotide sequence: TGTGCCAGCAGCTCTCCTAGCGCTAGGAACACCGGGGAGCTGTTTTTT. Translated, it gives CASSSPSARNTGELFF. Looking up the rest from reference TRBV11-3 and TRBJ2-2 gives the full variable domain: EAGVVQSPRYKIIEKKQPVAFWCNPISGHNTLYWYLQNLGQGPELLIRYENEEAVDDSQLPKDRFSAERLKGVDSTLKIQPAELGDSAVYLCASSSPSARNTGELFFGEGSRLTVL.

This chain connects TRBV6-4 to TRBJ1-5; D unresolved. CDR3 length equals 13 residues. The germline CDR1 and CDR2 sequences are MRHNA and SNTAGT. Trimming took 7 bases from V and 0 from J, leaving 7 bases between them. In DNA form, the CDR3 reads TGTGCCAGCACCCCCCATAGCAATCAGCCCCAGCATTTT. Its protein is CASTPHSNQPQHF.